This T cell receptor (beta chain) was obtained from a study of cytomegalovirus exposure and HLA in healthy donors. Whole-study findings and limits: An assumption of roughly uniform sequencing depth across donors underlay the presence/absence analyses.

PCR amplification relied on 60 Vbeta primers (plus 13 Jbeta primers). The protocol was immunoSEQ multiplex PCR, while the TCRdb copy is restricted to in-frame clones and leaves out a portion. This table has 150,000 to 200,000 clones, approximately 78% appearing once. This clone was counted once. Antigen specificity is unknown. CDR3 size: 15 residues. Germline lookup yields CDR1 SGHRS and CDR2 YFSETQ. Losses at the gene ends were 4 bases for V and 2 bases for J; bases not matched to a gene: 8. The chain uses TRBV5-1 and TRBJ2-5; 7 nucleotides match TRBD1. The sequence derives from a woman between 18 and 29 years old in good health and CMV-seronegative. Material: PBMCs. This CDR3 reads CASSRTGTAQETQYF. As DNA, the CDR3 is TGCGCCAGCAGCAGAACTGGGACAGCTCAAGAGACCCAGTACTTC.